The 10 T cell receptor beta chains listed next were all sequenced from one sample in a study of T cell repertoires in cytomegalovirus infection. TCRdb re-analysed the reads in MiXCR, keeping a single row per CDR3 protein. The table has 250,000 to 300,000 distinct CDR3 sequences, about 26% seen once. The sequencing input was PBMCs. These receptors all stem from a human donor in good health (CMV status not recorded). Some clones in this sample may be carry-over from other donors' samples.

This clonotype was observed at least ten times. The V call is TRBV7-2, the J call TRBJ2-3; D unresolved. Trimming pared 0 bases from V and 1 base from J, leaving 8 bases between. This CDR3 spans 15 amino acids. The germline V gene encodes CDR1 SGHTA and CDR2 FQGNSA. For the CDR3, the DNA is TGTGCCAGCAGCTTAGCGGTTCTGGGCACAGATACGCAGTATTTT. This gives the protein CASSLAVLGTDTQYF.

The chain recombines TRBV20-1 with TRBJ2-1; 10 bases fit TRBD2. CDR1 is DFQATT and CDR2 is SNEGSKA in the germline V gene (reference sequence). Unmatched junction bases numbered 4, after V lost 0 bases and J lost 5 bases. This CDR3 region has 15 residues. The CDR3: CSAREELAGDNEQFF. Written as DNA, the CDR3 is TGCAGTGCTAGAGAGGAGCTAGCGGGGGACAATGAGCAGTTCTTC.

This clonotype has only a few counts. The chain uses TRBV6-6 and TRBJ2-7; D is perhaps TRBD2 (7 bases). Per germline, CDR1 MNHNY and CDR2 SVGAGI (reference sequence). This CDR3 spans 13 amino acids. V was pared by 8 bases and J by 2 bases, with 13 bases between. CDR3 in DNA: TGTGCCAGCGGACACGGGGGGCCCTACGAGCAGTACTTC. This sequence encodes CASGHGGPYEQYF.

Many counts were recorded for this clonotype. This sequence joins TRBV28 and TRBJ1-4; D is perhaps TRBD1 (6 bases). V lost 2 bases to trimming and J lost 8 bases, with 15 bases between them. The germline gives CDR1 MDHEN, CDR2 SYDVKM. The CDR3 totals 15 residues. The CDR3 DNA sequence: TGTGCCAGCAGTTTACTCAGGGGAATAACAGAAAAACTGTTTTTT. As protein: CASSLLRGITEKLFF.

This clonotype showed up many times. The genes are TRBV6-6 and TRBJ2-3; weak D call: TRBD2 (5 bases). V was trimmed by 0 bases and J by 6 bases, leaving 13 bases between them. The CDR3 is made up of 15 amino acids. Germline values: CDR1 MNHNY, CDR2 SVGAGI (reference sequence). The CDR3 spells CASSYSRGRGDTQYF. Written as DNA, the CDR3 is TGTGCCAGCAGTTACTCGCGAGGGCGTGGGGATACGCAGTATTTT.

V is TRBV10-3 and J is TRBJ2-7, with TRBD2 identical over 11 bases. The CDR3 runs to 15 residues. V trimming: 10 bases; J trimming: 2 bases; junction bases outside the gene matches: 10. The germline gives CDR1 ENHRY, CDR2 SYGVKD. CDR3 DNA sequence: TGTGCCACCCGCCTGGGACTAGCGGAGACCTACGAGCAGTACTTC. Its translation: CATRLGLAETYEQYF.

In this sample, this clonotype turned up a few times. The chain uses TRBV10-3 and TRBJ1-3; 7 bases are a match to TRBD1. From germline, CDR1 is ENHRY and CDR2 SYGVKD. The CDR3 has 16 amino acids. Trimming cost V 2 bases and J 0 bases; bases outside gene matches: 4. Written as DNA, the CDR3 is TGTGCCATCAGTGAGATGACAGGGAGCTCTGGAAACACCATATATTTT. Its protein is CAISEMTGSSGNTIYF.

At least ten counts were recorded for this clonotype. The rearrangement links TRBV2 to TRBJ1-1; D possibly corresponds to TRBD1 (5 bases). The CDR3 covers 13 residues. Trimming removed 4 bases from V and 4 bases from J, with 10 bases in between. CDR1 SNHLY and CDR2 FYNNEI come from the germline V gene. CDR3 in amino acids: CASSVRDGTEAFF. DNA of the CDR3: TGTGCCAGCAGTGTCAGGGATGGCACTGAAGCTTTCTTT. The complete variable domain, with remaining parts taken from reference TRBV2 and TRBJ1-1, reads EPEVTQTPSHQVTQMGQEVILRCVPISNHLYFYWYRQILGQKVEFLVSFYNNEISEKSEIFDDQFSVERPDGSNFTLKIRSTKLEDSAMYFCASSVRDGTEAFFGQGTRLTVV.

This clonotype appeared a few times. The gene calls are TRBV7-2 and TRBJ2-2; unclear D gene. Germline-derived CDR1 and CDR2 are SGHTA and FQGNSA. V lost 1 base and J lost 1, with 10 bases in between. The length of the CDR3 is 16 residues. The CDR3 DNA reads as TGTGCCAGCAGCTTAGGATCCGGATTGAACACCGGGGAGCTGTTTTTT. This gives the protein CASSLGSGLNTGELFF.

This clonotype was seen many times. The chain joins TRBV7-2 to TRBJ1-4; perhaps TRBD1 as D (5 bases). CDR3 length: 14 residues. Germline V lookup: CDR1 SGHTA, CDR2 FQGNSA. Trimming took 5 bases from V and 8 from J, leaving 15 bases between them. CDR3 amino acids: CASSPTANVEKLFF. CDR3 nucleotide sequence: TGTGCCAGCAGCCCGACAGCCAATGTCGAAAAACTGTTTTTT.